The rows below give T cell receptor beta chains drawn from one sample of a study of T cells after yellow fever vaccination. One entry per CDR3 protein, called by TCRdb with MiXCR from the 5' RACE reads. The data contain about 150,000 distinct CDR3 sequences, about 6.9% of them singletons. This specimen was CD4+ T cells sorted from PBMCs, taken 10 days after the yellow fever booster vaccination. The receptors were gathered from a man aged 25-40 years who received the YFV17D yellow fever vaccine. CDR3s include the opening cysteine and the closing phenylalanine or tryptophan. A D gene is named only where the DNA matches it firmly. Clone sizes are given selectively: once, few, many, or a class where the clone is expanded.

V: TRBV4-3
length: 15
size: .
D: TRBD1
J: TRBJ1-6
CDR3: CASSQGTGGRSPLHF
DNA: TGCGCCAGCAGCCAAGGGACAGGGGGAAGGTCACCCCTCCACTTT

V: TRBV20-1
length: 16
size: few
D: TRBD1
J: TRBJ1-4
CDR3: CSARVRQGPDNEKLFF
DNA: TGCAGTGCTAGAGTCAGACAGGGGCCCGATAATGAAAAACTGTTTTTT

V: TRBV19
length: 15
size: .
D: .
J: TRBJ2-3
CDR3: CASSIAGGGTDTQYF
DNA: TGTGCCAGTAGTATAGCCGGCGGGGGCACAGATACGCAGTATTTT

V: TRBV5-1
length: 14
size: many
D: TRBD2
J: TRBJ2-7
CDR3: CASSLIAGDYEQYF
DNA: TGCGCCAGCAGCTTAATAGCGGGTGACTACGAGCAGTACTTC

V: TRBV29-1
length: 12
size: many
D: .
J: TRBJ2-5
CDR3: CSVTDGQETQYF
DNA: TGCAGCGTAACGGACGGACAAGAGACCCAGTACTTC

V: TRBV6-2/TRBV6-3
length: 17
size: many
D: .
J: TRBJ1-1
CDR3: CASSYSWSMYMNTEAFF
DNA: TGTGCCAGCAGTTACTCGTGGTCGATGTACATGAACACTGAAGCTTTCTTT

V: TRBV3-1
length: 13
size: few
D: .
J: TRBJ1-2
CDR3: CASSPGRTSGYTF
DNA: TGTGCCAGCAGCCCAGGACGGACCTCTGGCTACACCTTC

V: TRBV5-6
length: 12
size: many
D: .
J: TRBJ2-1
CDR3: CASRSGVNEQFF
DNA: TGTGCCAGCAGATCCGGGGTGAATGAGCAGTTCTTC

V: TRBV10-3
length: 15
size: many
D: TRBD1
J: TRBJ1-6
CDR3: CATGQGRVNNSPLHF
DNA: TGTGCCACTGGACAGGGCCGCGTTAATAATTCACCCCTCCACTTT

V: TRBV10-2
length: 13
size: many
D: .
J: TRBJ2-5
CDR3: CASNSPERETQYF
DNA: TGCGCCAGCAATTCACCGGAGAGAGAGACCCAGTACTTC

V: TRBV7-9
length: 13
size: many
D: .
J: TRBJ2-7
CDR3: CASSLRAGYEQYF
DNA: TGTGCCAGCAGCTTACGGGCAGGGTACGAGCAGTACTTC

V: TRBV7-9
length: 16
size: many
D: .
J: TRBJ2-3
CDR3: CASSLWDGGPTDTQYF
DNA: TGTGCCAGCAGCTTATGGGACGGAGGGCCAACAGATACGCAGTATTTT

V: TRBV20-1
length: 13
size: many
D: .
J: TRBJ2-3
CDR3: CSARDRGRVKQYF
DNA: TGCAGTGCTAGAGATCGGGGCAGGGTAAAGCAGTATTTT

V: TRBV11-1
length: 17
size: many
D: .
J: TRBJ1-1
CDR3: CASSRGSAGRMNTEAFF
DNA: TGTGCCAGCAGCCGGGGATCGGCAGGGCGCATGAACACTGAAGCTTTCTTT

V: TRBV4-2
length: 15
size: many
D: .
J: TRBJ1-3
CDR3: CASSQDQFSGNTIYF
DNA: TGTGCCAGCAGCCAAGATCAGTTCTCTGGAAACACCATATATTTT

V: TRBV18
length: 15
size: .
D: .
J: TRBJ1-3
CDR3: CASSPTAQGGNTIYF
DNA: TGTGCCAGCTCACCAACGGCACAGGGAGGAAACACCATATATTTT

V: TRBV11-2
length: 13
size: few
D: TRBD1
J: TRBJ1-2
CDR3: CASSLAGGSGYTF
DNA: TGTGCCAGCAGCTTAGCAGGGGGAAGTGGCTACACCTTC

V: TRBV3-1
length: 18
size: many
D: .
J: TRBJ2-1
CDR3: CASSQRGPDSRQYNEQFF
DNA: TGTGCCAGCAGCCAACGCGGACCAGACTCCAGACAGTACAATGAGCAGTTCTTC

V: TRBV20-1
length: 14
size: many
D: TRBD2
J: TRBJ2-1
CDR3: CSWTSGRGSNEQFF
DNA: TGCAGTTGGACTAGCGGGAGGGGTAGCAATGAGCAGTTCTTC

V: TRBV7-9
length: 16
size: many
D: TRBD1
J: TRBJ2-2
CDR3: CASSRDRVSNTGELFF
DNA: TGTGCCAGCAGCCGCGACAGGGTATCGAACACCGGGGAGCTGTTTTTT

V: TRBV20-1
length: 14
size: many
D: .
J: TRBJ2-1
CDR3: CSARELGASNEQFF
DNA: TGCAGTGCTAGAGAACTAGGAGCTAGCAATGAGCAGTTCTTC

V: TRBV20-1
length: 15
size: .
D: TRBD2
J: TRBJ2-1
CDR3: CSAPPPLAGANEQFF
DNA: TGCAGTGCTCCGCCCCCACTAGCGGGAGCTAATGAGCAGTTCTTC

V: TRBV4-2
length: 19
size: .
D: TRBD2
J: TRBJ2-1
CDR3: CASSKWGGWDTVSYNEQFF
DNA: TGTGCCAGCAGCAAATGGGGAGGGTGGGATACGGTATCCTACAATGAGCAGTTCTTC

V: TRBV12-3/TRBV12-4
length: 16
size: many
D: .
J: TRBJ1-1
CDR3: CASRSTMTVGSTEAFF
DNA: TGTGCCAGCAGAAGCACTATGACAGTCGGGTCCACTGAAGCTTTCTTT

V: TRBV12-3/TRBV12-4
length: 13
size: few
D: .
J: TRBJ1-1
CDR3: CASRPRAHTEAFF
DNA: TGTGCCAGCAGACCCAGGGCCCACACTGAAGCTTTCTTT

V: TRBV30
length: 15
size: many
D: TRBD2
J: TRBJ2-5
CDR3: CAWSVPAGVRETQYF
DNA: TGTGCCTGGAGTGTGCCAGCGGGAGTCCGGGAGACCCAGTACTTC

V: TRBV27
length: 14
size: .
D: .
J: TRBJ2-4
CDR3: CASSSPLAKNIQYF
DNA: TGTGCCAGCAGTTCGCCCCTAGCCAAAAACATTCAGTACTTC

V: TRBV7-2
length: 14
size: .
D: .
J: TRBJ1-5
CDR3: CASSFLGPGQPQHF
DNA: TGTGCCAGCAGCTTCCTCGGGCCCGGTCAGCCCCAGCATTTT

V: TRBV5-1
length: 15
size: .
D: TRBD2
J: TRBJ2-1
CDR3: CASSRGRAGGGEQFF
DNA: TGCGCCAGCAGCCGAGGAAGAGCGGGGGGCGGTGAGCAGTTCTTC

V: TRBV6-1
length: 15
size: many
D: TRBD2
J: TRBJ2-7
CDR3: CASSRGTSGSSEQYF
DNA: TGTGCCAGCAGTCGCGGGACTAGCGGGAGTTCCGAGCAGTACTTC

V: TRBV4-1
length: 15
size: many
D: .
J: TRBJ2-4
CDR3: CASSQETLVVDIQYF
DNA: TGCGCCAGCAGCCAAGAAACTTTAGTCGTGGACATTCAGTACTTC

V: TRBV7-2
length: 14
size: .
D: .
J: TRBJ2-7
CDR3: CASSKSFSLLEQYF
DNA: TGTGCCAGCAGCAAGAGTTTCTCCCTGCTCGAGCAGTACTTC

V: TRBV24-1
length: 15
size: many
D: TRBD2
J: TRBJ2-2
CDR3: CATSDGRGNTGELFF
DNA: TGTGCCACCAGTGACGGGAGGGGGAACACCGGGGAGCTGTTTTTT

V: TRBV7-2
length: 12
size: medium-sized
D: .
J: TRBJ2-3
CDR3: CASSLSTDTQYF
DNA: TGTGCCAGCAGTTTAAGCACAGATACGCAGTATTTT

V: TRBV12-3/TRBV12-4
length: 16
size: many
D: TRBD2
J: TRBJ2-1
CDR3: CASSPRTSGIYNEQFF
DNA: TGTGCCAGCAGTCCCCGGACTAGCGGGATCTACAATGAGCAGTTCTTC

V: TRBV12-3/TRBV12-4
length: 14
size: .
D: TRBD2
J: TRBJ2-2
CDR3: CASRLREGNGELFF
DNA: TGTGCCAGCAGGCTGCGGGAGGGCAACGGGGAGCTGTTTTTT

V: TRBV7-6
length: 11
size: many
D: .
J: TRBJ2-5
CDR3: CASSSHGDQYF
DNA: TGTGCCAGCAGCTCTCATGGAGACCAGTACTTC

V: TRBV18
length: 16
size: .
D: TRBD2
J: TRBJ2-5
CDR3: CASSPRASGRGETQYF
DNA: TGTGCCAGCTCACCAAGGGCTAGCGGGAGAGGAGAGACCCAGTACTTC

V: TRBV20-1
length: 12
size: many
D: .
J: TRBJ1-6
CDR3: CSARAPNSPLHF
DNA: TGCAGTGCTAGAGCTCCGAATTCACCCCTCCACTTT

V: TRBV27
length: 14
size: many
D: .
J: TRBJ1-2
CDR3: CASKLRGKAYGYTF
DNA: TGTGCCAGCAAACTCCGAGGAAAGGCGTATGGCTACACCTTC

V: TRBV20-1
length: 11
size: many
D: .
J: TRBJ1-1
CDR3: CSARRITEAFF
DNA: TGCAGTGCTCGAAGGATCACTGAAGCTTTCTTT

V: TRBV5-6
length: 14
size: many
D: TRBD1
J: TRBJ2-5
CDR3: CASSSIQGDKTQYF
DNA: TGTGCCAGCAGCAGTATACAGGGGGATAAGACCCAGTACTTC

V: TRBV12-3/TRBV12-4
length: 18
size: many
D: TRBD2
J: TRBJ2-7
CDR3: CASSPFLAATTRIYEQYF
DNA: TGTGCCAGCAGCCCTTTTCTAGCGGCAACTACCCGAATCTACGAGCAGTACTTC

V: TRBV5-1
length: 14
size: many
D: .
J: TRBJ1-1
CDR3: CASSLNAKNTEAFF
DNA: TGCGCCAGCAGCTTGAATGCGAAGAACACTGAAGCTTTCTTT

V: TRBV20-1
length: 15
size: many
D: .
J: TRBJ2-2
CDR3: CSASRPQGNTGELFF
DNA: TGCAGTGCTAGTCGGCCACAGGGGAACACCGGGGAGCTGTTTTTT

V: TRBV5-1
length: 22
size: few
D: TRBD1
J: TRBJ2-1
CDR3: CASRLQKLAGGLSGTFGNEQFF
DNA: TGCGCCAGCAGGCTTCAGAAGTTGGCAGGGGGCCTGTCGGGCACCTTCGGGAATGAGCAGTTCTTC

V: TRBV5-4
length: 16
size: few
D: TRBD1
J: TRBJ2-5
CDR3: CASSLGQGAVQETQYF
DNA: TGTGCCAGCAGCCTGGGACAGGGAGCGGTTCAAGAGACCCAGTACTTC

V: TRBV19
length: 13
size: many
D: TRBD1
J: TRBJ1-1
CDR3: CASSDRVDTEAFF
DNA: TGTGCCAGTAGTGACAGGGTCGACACTGAAGCTTTCTTT

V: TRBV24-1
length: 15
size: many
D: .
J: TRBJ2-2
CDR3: CATSGTTTNTGELFF
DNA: TGTGCCACCAGTGGGACAACCACTAACACCGGGGAGCTGTTTTTT

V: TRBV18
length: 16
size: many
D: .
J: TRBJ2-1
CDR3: CASSRAMGNSYNEQFF
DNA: TGTGCCAGCTCACGAGCAATGGGGAACTCCTACAATGAGCAGTTCTTC

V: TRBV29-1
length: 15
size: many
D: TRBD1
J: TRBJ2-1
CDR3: CSVDRGQGVYNEQFF
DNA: TGCAGCGTTGATCGCGGACAGGGGGTGTACAATGAGCAGTTCTTC

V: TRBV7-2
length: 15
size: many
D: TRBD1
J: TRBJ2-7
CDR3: CASSLEAGGAYEQYF
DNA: TGTGCCAGCAGCTTAGAGGCAGGGGGAGCCTACGAGCAGTACTTC

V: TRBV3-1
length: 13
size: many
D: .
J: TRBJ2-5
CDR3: CASSQVGRETQYF
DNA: TGTGCCAGCAGCCAAGTGGGGAGGGAGACCCAGTACTTC

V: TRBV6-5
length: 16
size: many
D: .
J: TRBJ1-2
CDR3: CASSYSATGFSYGYTF
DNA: TGTGCCAGCAGTTACTCGGCAACAGGGTTTAGCTATGGCTACACCTTC

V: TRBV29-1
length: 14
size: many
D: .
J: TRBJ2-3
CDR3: CSVEEWSGTDTQYF
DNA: TGCAGCGTTGAAGAATGGAGCGGCACAGATACGCAGTATTTT